This T cell receptor beta chain was observed in a study of chemoradiotherapy in HPV16-positive cancers. Germline CDR1 SGHTA, CDR2 FQGNSA. Trimming shortened V by 1 base and J by 9 bases, and 13 bases separated the two germline ends. CDR3 length equals 14 residues. Sequenced by immunoSEQ multiplex PCR; TCRdb stores in-frame clones only, minus some. The sample has roughly 32,000 clones; about nine tenths are singletons. This receptor was identified in a human donor with HPV-associated anogenital cancer. The chain employs TRBV7-2 and TRBJ2-4; D remains unclear. The input for sequencing was blood, taken from a patient who underwent chemoradiotherapy. The DNA for the CDR3 is TGTGCCAGCAGCTTAGTTTTTGGGAAGGGCATTCAGTACTTC. Its translation is CASSLVFGKGIQYF.